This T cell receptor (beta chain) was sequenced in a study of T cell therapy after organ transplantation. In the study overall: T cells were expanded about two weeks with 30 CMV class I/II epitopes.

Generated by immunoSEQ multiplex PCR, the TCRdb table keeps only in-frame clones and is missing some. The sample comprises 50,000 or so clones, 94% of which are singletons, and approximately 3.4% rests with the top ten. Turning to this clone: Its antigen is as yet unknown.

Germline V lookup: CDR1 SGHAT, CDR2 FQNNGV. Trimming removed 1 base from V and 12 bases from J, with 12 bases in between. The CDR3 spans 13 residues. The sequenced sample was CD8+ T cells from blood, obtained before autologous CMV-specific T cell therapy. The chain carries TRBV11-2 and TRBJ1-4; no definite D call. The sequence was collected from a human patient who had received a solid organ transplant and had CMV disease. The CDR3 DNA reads TGTGCCAGCAGCTTAGCCCCTCAGGTGGAACTGTTTTTT. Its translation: CASSLAPQVELFF. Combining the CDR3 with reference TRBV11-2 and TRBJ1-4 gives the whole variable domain EAGVAQSPRYKIIEKRQSVAFWCNPISGHATLYWYQQILGQGPKLLIQFQNNGVVDDSQLPKDRFSAERLKGVDSTLKIQPAKLEDSAVYLCASSLAPQVELFFGSGTQLSVL.